Listed below are T cell receptor beta chains from one sample, sequenced in a study of blood T cell repertoires in COVID-19. Sequencing used immunoSEQ multiplex PCR; TCRdb keeps in-frame clones, though not all of them. Counted here are 75,000 to 85,000 clones, 85% occurring once; the ten biggest clones make up approximately 9.9%. The specimen was peripheral blood. These receptors were taken from a man aged 60 to 69 with COVID-19, enrolled during active disease. The CDR3 runs from the conserved cysteine through the conserved F or W. A D gene is named only where the DNA matches it firmly. The size entry is marked missing in some rows and otherwise reads once, few, many or a size class.

V gene	D gene	J gene	clone size	CDR3 protein	CDR3 DNA
TRBV19	.	TRBJ1-5	once	CASRRSVSSQPQHF	TGTGCCAGTCGACGGAGTGTAAGTAGTCAGCCCCAGCATTTT
TRBV6-5	.	TRBJ2-3	once	CASRVQNTDTQYF	TGTGCCAGCAGGGTACAGAACACAGATACGCAGTATTTT
TRBV9	TRBD1	TRBJ1-6	few	CASSPGQGGNSPLHF	TGTGCCAGCAGCCCTGGACAGGGAGGTAATTCACCCCTCCACTTT
TRBV5-1	.	TRBJ1-1	.	CASRVGDSYTEAFF	TGCGCCAGCAGGGTTGGTGACAGCTACACTGAAGCTTTCTTT
TRBV7-3	.	TRBJ2-7	.	CASSPQMGGSYEQYF	TGTGCCAGCAGCCCCCAGATGGGGGGCTCCTACGAGCAGTACTTC
TRBV30	.	TRBJ2-5	few	CAWSVGDQKTQYF	TGTGCCTGGAGTGTAGGAGACCAAAAGACCCAGTACTTC
TRBV10-2	.	TRBJ2-7	.	CASSNPFRANEQYF	TGCGCCAGCAGTAACCCGTTCAGGGCCAACGAGCAGTACTTC
TRBV12-5	TRBD1	TRBJ1-5	.	CASGLAKTGVNQPQHF	TGTGCTAGTGGTTTGGCCAAGACAGGGGTCAATCAGCCCCAGCATTTT
TRBV10-1	TRBD2	TRBJ2-1	.	CASSLGLAGAQGEQFF	TGCGCCAGCAGCCTGGGACTAGCGGGGGCCCAGGGTGAGCAGTTCTTC
TRBV2	TRBD1	TRBJ2-1	once	CASPSYRQGYSYNEQFF	TGTGCCAGCCCCTCTTATCGACAGGGTTATTCCTACAATGAGCAGTTCTTC
TRBV6-5	TRBD1	TRBJ1-4	.	CASSLTRQGNEKLFF	TGTGCCAGCAGCCTCACCAGACAGGGAAATGAAAAACTGTTTTTT
TRBV18	.	TRBJ2-2	.	CASSPNGGETGELFF	TGTGCCAGCTCACCAAATGGAGGGGAAACCGGGGAGCTGTTTTTT
TRBV9	.	TRBJ1-6	.	CASSVQGFFNSPLHF	TGTGCCAGCAGCGTACAGGGTTTCTTTAATTCACCCCTCCACTTT
TRBV30	TRBD2	TRBJ2-3	once	CAWAGLASTDTQYF	TGTGCCTGGGCGGGACTAGCGAGCACAGATACGCAGTATTTT
TRBV7-3	TRBD2	TRBJ2-3	.	CASSLNSGGADTQYF	TGTGCCAGCAGCTTGAATAGCGGGGGGGCAGATACGCAGTATTTT
TRBV12-3/TRBV12-4	.	TRBJ2-3	.	CASMGRTDTQYF	TGTGCCAGCATGGGGAGGACAGATACGCAGTATTTT
TRBV21-1	.	TRBJ1-4	.	CASTLTGGREKLFF	TGTGCCAGCACCCTGACAGGAGGACGGGAAAAACTGTTTTTT
TRBV3-1/TRBV3-2	TRBD1	TRBJ1-6	.	CASRTRDRGSPLHF	TGTGCCAGCAGAACCCGGGACAGGGGATCACCCCTCCACTTT
TRBV3-1/TRBV3-2	.	TRBJ2-7	.	CASSQDSSGSSYEQYF	TGTGCCAGCAGCCAAGATTCTTCCGGGAGCTCCTACGAGCAGTACTTC
TRBV19	.	TRBJ2-3	.	CASSPSRGTDTQYF	TGTGCCAGTAGTCCCTCGCGGGGCACAGATACGCAGTATTTT
TRBV21-1	.	TRBJ2-3	once	CASSIPSGSSTDTQYF	TGTGCCAGCAGCATCCCTAGCGGATCTAGCACAGATACGCAGTATTTT
TRBV5-5	TRBD2	TRBJ2-1	.	CASSTRGGRDEQFF	TGTGCCAGCAGCACCCGGGGGGGACGTGATGAGCAGTTCTTC
TRBV10-3	.	TRBJ2-7	.	CAISESTGQVYEQYF	TGTGCCATCAGTGAGTCAACCGGCCAGGTCTACGAGCAGTACTTC
TRBV5-4	TRBD2	TRBJ2-2	few	CASAFQGGRIGELFF	TGTGCCAGCGCATTCCAGGGCGGGAGGATCGGGGAGCTGTTTTTT
TRBV5-1	.	TRBJ1-2	.	CASSSDTRYTF	TGCGCCAGCAGCTCAGACACACGCTACACCTTC
TRBV5-1	.	TRBJ1-4	once	CASSLVQGNNEKLFF	TGCGCCAGCAGCTTGGTCCAGGGGAATAATGAAAAACTGTTTTTT
TRBV6-5	.	TRBJ1-5	.	CASSYSRQGNQPQHF	TGTGCCAGCAGTTACTCGAGGCAGGGGAATCAGCCCCAGCATTTT
TRBV7-9	.	TRBJ1-2	.	CASIPEEKQGYGYTF	TGTGCCAGCATCCCGGAGGAGAAACAAGGCTATGGCTACACCTTC
TRBV28	.	TRBJ1-5	few	CASSPQPGKSFDQPQHF	TGTGCCAGCAGTCCCCAGCCGGGGAAGAGTTTCGATCAGCCCCAGCATTTT
TRBV27	.	TRBJ1-4	.	CASSLSADAGKLFF	TGTGCCAGCAGTTTGTCGGCGGACGCGGGAAAACTGTTTTTT
TRBV5-6	TRBD2	TRBJ2-1	.	CASSLGTSGINNEQFF	TGTGCCAGCAGCTTGGGGACTAGCGGAATAAACAATGAGCAGTTCTTC
TRBV5-5	TRBD1	TRBJ1-5	.	CASSQGTGSYSNQPQHF	TGTGCCAGCAGCCAAGGGACAGGCAGTTATAGCAATCAGCCCCAGCATTTT
TRBV19	.	TRBJ1-1	.	CASSTTWANTEAFF	TGTGCCAGTAGTACGACATGGGCGAACACTGAAGCTTTCTTT
TRBV29-1	.	TRBJ2-1	.	CSAGFVQRSYNEQFF	TGCAGCGCCGGATTTGTTCAGCGCTCCTACAATGAGCAGTTCTTC
TRBV30	.	TRBJ1-1	few	CAWAAAGGTEAFF	TGTGCCTGGGCCGCCGCCGGGGGCACTGAAGCTTTCTTT
TRBV6-5	.	TRBJ1-4	.	CATDRQGEKLFF	TGTGCCACCGACCGCCAGGGGGAAAAACTGTTTTTT
TRBV6-5	TRBD1	TRBJ2-7	.	CASGKTGGLHEQYF	TGTGCCAGCGGTAAGACAGGGGGCTTGCACGAGCAGTACTTC
TRBV2	TRBD1	TRBJ2-7	.	CASRTTTGGYEQYF	TGTGCCAGCAGAACCACGACAGGGGGTTACGAGCAGTACTTC
TRBV19	TRBD1	TRBJ1-6	.	CASRKGAAGRLGSPLHF	TGTGCCAGTCGAAAGGGGGCGGCAGGGAGATTGGGTTCACCCCTCCACTTT
TRBV19	.	TRBJ2-4	.	CASSLLRDIQYF	TGTGCCAGTAGTCTTCTCCGGGACATTCAGTACTTC
TRBV11-2	.	TRBJ1-4	.	CASSPGVGTNEKLFF	TGTGCCAGCAGCCCCGGGGTGGGGACTAATGAAAAACTGTTTTTT
TRBV9	TRBD1	TRBJ2-1	.	CASSETGNSYNEQFF	TGTGCCAGCAGCGAGACAGGGAATTCCTACAATGAGCAGTTCTTC
TRBV19	.	TRBJ1-4	.	CASSMSGETNEKLFF	TGTGCCAGTAGTATGAGTGGTGAAACTAATGAAAAACTGTTTTTT
TRBV19	.	TRBJ1-2	.	CASSFRDTSSYGYTF	TGTGCCAGTAGTTTCCGGGACACTTCGAGCTATGGCTACACCTTC
TRBV19	.	TRBJ1-2	.	CASRADGNYGYTF	TGTGCCAGTCGCGCGGATGGGAACTATGGCTACACCTTC
TRBV6-5	TRBD2	TRBJ2-3	.	CASRISGGGGGTQYF	TGTGCCAGCAGGATTAGCGGGGGGGGTGGAGGTACGCAGTATTTT
TRBV12-3/TRBV12-4	.	TRBJ1-6	.	CASRRTLDSPLHF	TGTGCCAGCAGGAGGACATTGGATTCACCCCTCCACTTT
TRBV28	.	TRBJ1-2	once	CASSSGVNNYGYTF	TGTGCCAGCAGTTCAGGGGTCAATAACTATGGCTACACCTTC
TRBV5-1	.	TRBJ2-7	.	CASSLDGGMQSYEQYF	TGCGCCAGCAGCTTGGATGGCGGGATGCAATCCTACGAGCAGTACTTC
TRBV7-3	.	TRBJ2-2	.	CASSPMGETGELFF	TGTGCCAGCAGCCCTATGGGAGAGACCGGGGAGCTGTTTTTT
TRBV4-2	.	TRBJ2-3	.	CASSPRDTYTDTQYF	TGTGCCAGCAGCCCACGGGACACCTACACAGATACGCAGTATTTT